The T cell receptor (beta chain) under discussion was sequenced for a study of shared clonotypes between healthy human individuals. The study, taken as a whole, reports: The expectation was that sequencing depth would affect clonotype sharing among donors.

Terminally differentiated effector memory CD45RA+ cells were left out of the naive CD8 fraction, which was CD45RO-negative and positively selected for CCR7. All of the donors resided in Nashville, Tennessee, and each was a Caucasian adult. At the deep level, the assay was run. The repertoire was sequenced with immunoSEQ multiplex PCR; TCRdb's copy has only in-frame clones and lacks some. The sample yields about 2 million clones, approximately 94% seen once. The V and J ends lost 0 bases and 5 bases, in that order; junction bases with no gene match: 7. CDR1 and CDR2 from the germline V gene are MNHNY and SVGAGI (reference sequence). The CDR3 has 15 residues. Of note for this clone: Its antigen is undetermined.

This receptor was identified in a man between 18 and 35 years old in good health. Sequenced sample: naive CD8+ T cells sorted from blood. The chain has TRBV6-6 and TRBJ2-7; 7 nucleotides agree with TRBD2. The CDR3: CASSYSGEGQNEQYF. CDR3 coding DNA: TGTGCCAGCAGTTACTCGGGGGAGGGCCAGAACGAGCAGTACTTC.